The 21 T cell receptor beta chains below come from one sample, sequenced in a study of shared clonotypes between healthy human individuals (dated by TCRdb to the early 2020s). Libraries came from the immunoSEQ multiplex PCR assay. This immuneACCESS table, as held by TCRdb, lists in-frame sequences with V and J called but not all clones. Of the missing ones, under half trace to an unresolved V gene in checked studies; the others have no known cause. This sample comprises hundreds of thousands of clones, around 79% of them detected only once. The leading ten clones occupy over 10% of the sample. Sequenced sample: PBMCs. The receptor set was obtained from a middle-aged woman in good health. Some clones in this sample may be carry-over from other donors' samples.

This clone came up once. V and J are TRBV11-1 and TRBJ2-7; the D is unclear. Germline CDR1 reads SGHAT; CDR2 reads FQDESV (reference sequence). The CDR3 covers 15 residues. Trimming took 5 bases from V and 3 from J, leaving 17 bases between them. CDR3 DNA: TGTGCCAGCAGCCCAGATGGTTCACCCGACTACGAGCAGTACTTC. As protein: CASSPDGSPDYEQYF.

This clone was detected many times. The rearrangement links TRBV2 to TRBJ2-7, with D hard to call. Trimming shortened V by 5 bases and J by 2 bases, and 16 bases separated the two germline ends. The CDR3 covers 15 residues. CDR1 and CDR2 from the germline V gene are SNHLY and FYNNEI. The CDR3 loop reads CASSFLRYSPYEQYF. In DNA, the CDR3 is TGTGCCAGCAGTTTCCTCCGCTACTCACCCTACGAGCAGTACTTC.

The chain links TRBV19 to TRBJ2-3, with D unresolved. V lost 2 bases and J 6 bases, leaving 15 bases between the germline ends. The CDR3 is made up of 15 amino acids. Germline CDR1 and CDR2: LNHDA and SQIVND (reference sequence). This CDR3 reads CASSISGRPFDTQYF. CDR3 in DNA: TGTGCCAGTAGTATATCCGGGCGTCCGTTTGATACGCAGTATTTT. The whole variable domain, filled in from reference TRBV19 and TRBJ2-3, reads DGGITQSPKYLFRKEGQNVTLSCEQNLNHDAMYWYRQDPGQGLRLIYYSQIVNDFQKGDIAEGYSVSREKKESFPLTVTSAQKNPTAFYLCASSISGRPFDTQYFGPGTRLTVL.

This clone was seen a few times. The rearrangement links TRBV6-1 to TRBJ2-7; 8 bases fit TRBD2. The V gene's germline CDR1 is MNHNS and CDR2 SASEGT. The trim removed 0 bases at V and 2 bases at J, leaving 9 bases unmatched. CDR3 length equals 17 residues. The CDR3 loop reads CASSEAWDGRAPYEQYF. CDR3 DNA sequence: TGTGCCAGCAGTGAAGCGTGGGACGGGAGGGCCCCCTACGAGCAGTACTTC.

V gene TRBV5-1 combines with J gene TRBJ2-3; 11 bases line up with TRBD2. The germline V gene encodes CDR1 SGHRS and CDR2 YFSETQ. J lost 6 bases, V lost 4 bases, and 10 bases had no gene match. The CDR3 is 16 residues long. CDR3 DNA sequence: TGCGCCAGCAGCCCCGTCGTTAGCGGGAGGGCCGATACGCAGTATTTT. Its protein is CASSPVVSGRADTQYF. Combining the CDR3 with reference TRBV5-1 and TRBJ2-3 gives the whole variable domain KAGVTQTPRYLIKTRGQQVTLSCSPISGHRSVSWYQQTPGQGLQFLFEYFSETQRNKGNFPGRFSGRQFSNSRSEMNVSTLELGDSALYLCASSPVVSGRADTQYFGPGTRLTVL.

The V and J genes are TRBV15 and TRBJ2-1; D is perhaps TRBD1 or TRBD2 (5 bases each). CDR1 and CDR2 (germline): LNHNV, YYDKDF (reference sequence). Trimming took off 0 bases at V and 9 bases at J, with 15 bases between the two ends. CDR3 length equals 15 residues. CDR3 sequence reads: CATSRDQGPGSEQFF. The CDR3, as DNA: TGTGCCACCAGCAGAGATCAGGGCCCGGGGAGTGAGCAGTTCTTC. Full variable domain (rest looked up from reference TRBV15 and TRBJ2-1): DAMVIQNPRYQVTQFGKPVTLSCSQTLNHNVMYWYQQKSSQAPKLLFHYYDKDFNNEADTPDNFQSRRPNTSFCFLDIRSPGLGDTAMYLCATSRDQGPGSEQFFGPGTRLTVL.

The CDR3 DNA is TGTGCCTGGAGAGCTAGCGGGGACTACAATGAGCAGTTCTTC. This encodes CAWRASGDYNEQFF. The chain is built from TRBV30 and TRBJ2-1, with TRBD2 matching 9 bases. Losses at the gene ends were 3 bases for V and 3 bases for J; bases not matched to a gene: 3. Germline V gives CDR1 GTSNPN, CDR2 SVGIG (reference sequence). The CDR3 is 14 residues long.

The chain carries TRBV4-1 and TRBJ2-1; possibly TRBD2 for D (6 bases). The germline CDR1 and CDR2 sequences are MGHRA and YSYEKL. CDR3 length: 11 amino acids. Between the trimmed V and J ends, which lost 4 bases and 12 bases, there was a span of 10 bases. In DNA form, the CDR3 reads TGCGCCAGCAGCCGGGGAGGTGGGCAGTTCTTC. It specifies CASSRGGGQFF.

The CDR3 DNA sequence: TGTGCCAGCAGAGAACCGACAGGGATCTATGGCTACACCTTC. Protein: CASREPTGIYGYTF. The J gene is TRBJ1-2, the V gene TRBV28; 7 bases line up with TRBD1. From germline, CDR1 is MDHEN and CDR2 SYDVKM. Unmatched junction bases numbered 8, after V lost 6 bases and J lost 4 bases. The CDR3 length is 14 residues.

This chain joins TRBV2 and TRBJ2-7, with 11 bases lining up with TRBD2. The germline gives CDR1 SNHLY, CDR2 FYNNEI. The CDR3 sequence is 15 residues long. The V and J ends lost 6 bases and 2 bases, in that order; junction bases with no gene match: 6. The CDR3 DNA is TGTGCCAGCAGGGGAAGACTAGCGGGAACCTACGAGCAGTACTTC. This translates into CASRGRLAGTYEQYF.

This clone was detected once. The V call is TRBV7-2, the J call TRBJ2-7; D is perhaps TRBD2 (5 bases). Between the trimmed V and J ends, which lost 5 bases and 2 bases, there was a span of 16 bases. Germline assignment: CDR1 SGHTA and CDR2 FQGNSA. This CDR3 comprises 15 residues. The CDR3 DNA follows: TGTGCCAGCAGCGCCGTGCCGCGGGTCCCCTACGAGCAGTACTTC. Translating it yields CASSAVPRVPYEQYF.

The chain recombines TRBV28 with TRBJ1-1, with 7 bases identical to TRBD1. This CDR3 is 15 amino acids long. Germline-derived CDR1 and CDR2 are MDHEN and SYDVKM. Trimming removed 6 bases from V and 1 base from J; junction bases left unmatched: 8. CDR3 loop: CASREQGPGNTEAFF. For the CDR3, the DNA is TGTGCCAGCAGAGAACAGGGGCCCGGGAACACTGAAGCTTTCTTT.

V usage is TRBV9 and J usage is TRBJ1-5, with TRBD1 identical over 7 bases. The length of the CDR3 is 15 residues. J was trimmed by 9 bases and V by 0 bases; bases with no gene match: 9. The germline CDR1 and CDR2 sequences are SGDLS and YYNGEE. CDR3 coding DNA: TGTGCCAGCAGCGTAGACTCCACAGGGGTCGGGCCCCAGCATTTT. Translated: CASSVDSTGVGPQHF.

The rearrangement uses TRBV5-4 and TRBJ1-2; TRBD1 might be the D (6 bases). The CDR3 spans 13 residues. Germline CDR1 is SGHNT and CDR2 is YYREEE (reference sequence). V dropped 0 bases and J dropped 8 bases, with 11 bases sitting between them. CDR3 amino acids: CASSLARGDGYTF. CDR3 nucleotide sequence: TGTGCCAGCAGCTTGGCCAGGGGTGACGGCTACACCTTC. The full variable domain, in which reference TRBV5-4 and TRBJ1-2 provide the parts outside the CDR3, is ETGVTQSPTHLIKTRGQQVTLRCSSQSGHNTVSWYQQALGQGPQFIFQYYREEENGRGNFPPRFSGLQFPNYSSELNVNALELDDSALYLCASSLARGDGYTFGSGTRLTVV.

The chain recombines TRBV14 with TRBJ2-4; D gene ambiguous. CDR3 length: 13 amino acids. The ends were cut back, 1 base at V and 6 bases at J, with 7 bases in the middle. Germline values: CDR1 SGHDN, CDR2 FVKESK. The CDR3 sequence: CASSQGSSNIQYF. CDR3 coding DNA: TGTGCCAGCAGCCAAGGGTCCTCAAACATTCAGTACTTC.

The table lists this clone with many counts. J is TRBJ2-7 and V is TRBV5-1; a possible D gene is TRBD1 (6 bases). Trimming took 2 bases from V and 0 from J, leaving 12 bases between them. This CDR3 contains 15 residues. In germline, CDR1 is SGHRS, CDR2 YFSETQ. The CDR3 is CASSLSRDTSYEQYF. In nucleotides, the CDR3 is TGCGCCAGCAGCTTAAGCCGGGACACCTCCTACGAGCAGTACTTC.

This chain joins TRBV7-9 and TRBJ2-5; 8 nucleotides match TRBD1. J was trimmed by 1 base and V by 5 bases; bases with no gene match: 6. Germline V gives CDR1 SEHNR, CDR2 FQNEAQ (reference sequence). The CDR3 totals 15 residues. CDR3 region: CASSPRGRPQETQYF. The DNA of the CDR3 is TGTGCCAGCAGCCCCAGGGGGCGGCCCCAAGAGACCCAGTACTTC.

The gene calls are TRBV28 and TRBJ2-6, with D uncertain. Trimming cost V 3 bases and J 0 bases, with 3 bases left between them. The germline V gene encodes CDR1 MDHEN and CDR2 SYDVKM. The CDR3 is 14 amino acids. The CDR3 DNA sequence: TGTGCCAGCAGTTTTGACTCTGGGGCCAACGTCCTGACTTTC. Translation: CASSFDSGANVLTF.

The chain combines TRBV9 with TRBJ2-3; the match to TRBD2 covers 7 bases. Losses at the gene ends were 4 bases for V and 6 bases for J; bases not matched to a gene: 11. Per the germline V gene, CDR1 is SGDLS and CDR2 is YYNGEE. The CDR3 totals 15 residues. DNA for the CDR3: TGTGCCAGCAGCCCGCGACTAGCTATTACGGATACGCAGTATTTT. Translation: CASSPRLAITDTQYF.

The chain employs TRBV5-6 and TRBJ2-2; 8 nucleotides line up with TRBD2. V dropped 3 bases and J dropped 2; count of bases not matched to a gene: 12. The CDR3 loop spans 18 amino acids. Germline CDR1 and CDR2: SGHDT and YYEEEE. The CDR3 bases are TGTGCCAGCAGCTCCCCAGGGACTAGGGCTTCTAACACCGGGGAGCTGTTTTTT. It codes for CASSSPGTRASNTGELFF.

This chain's CDR3 is CASSQTGTPNYGYTF. The CDR3, as DNA: TGTGCCAGCAGCCAAACCGGGACACCTAACTATGGCTACACCTTC. This chain joins TRBV16 and TRBJ1-2, with TRBD1 as a possible D gene (6 bases). The ends were cut back, 2 bases at V and 0 bases at J, with 10 bases in the middle. From germline, CDR1 is KGHSY and CDR2 FQNENV. The CDR3 has 15 residues.